Included here is one TCR beta chain sequence, with context. As yet, its antigen is unknown. The J segment lost 6 bases and the V segment lost 1 base, leaving 5 bases of the junction unmatched. This CDR3 has 15 residues. Germline values: CDR1 SGHKS, CDR2 YYEKEE (reference sequence). This sample is drawn from a study of T cells in localized non-small cell lung cancer. Overall study results and limits: Longer overall survival was linked to higher blood T cell density. Compared with tumor, uninvolved adjacent lung displayed greater T cell clonality, ranking highest overall.

Produced via immunoSEQ multiplex PCR; TCRdb's table is partial and in-frame only. The data contain under 10,000 clones, approximately 93% of them singletons. This sequence joins TRBV5-5 and TRBJ1-5; 9 bases match TRBD1. Sequences were derived from peripheral blood, sampled before any cancer treatment. The source of this sequence is a woman aged 40-69 years with stage I lung adenocarcinoma. Written as DNA, the CDR3 is TGTGCCAGCAGCTTGTCCGGGACAGGGAGTCAGCCCCAGCATTTT. Protein: CASSLSGTGSQPQHF.